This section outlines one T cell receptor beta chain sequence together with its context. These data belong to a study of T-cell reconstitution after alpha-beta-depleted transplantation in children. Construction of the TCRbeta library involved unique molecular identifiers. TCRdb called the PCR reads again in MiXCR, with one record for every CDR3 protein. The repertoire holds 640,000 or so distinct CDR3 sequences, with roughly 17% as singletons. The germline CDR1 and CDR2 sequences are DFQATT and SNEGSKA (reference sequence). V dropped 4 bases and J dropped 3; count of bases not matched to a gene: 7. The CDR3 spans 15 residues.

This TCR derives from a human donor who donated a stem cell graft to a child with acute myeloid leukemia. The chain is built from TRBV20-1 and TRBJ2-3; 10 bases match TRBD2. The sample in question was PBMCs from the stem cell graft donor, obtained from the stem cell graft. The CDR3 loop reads CSATLSGGATDTQYF. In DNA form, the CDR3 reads TGCAGTGCTACGTTGAGCGGGGGGGCGACAGATACGCAGTATTTT.